The entry below describes one T cell receptor beta chain. The antigen is unknown. As handled by the study authors: Between-group CDR3 differences, defined by clinicopathological status, yielded a distant-metastasis classifier for papillary thyroid cancer. TCRdb re-processed the PCR reads through MiXCR. The V and J calls were not made by the authors but by TCRdb's processing. Of roughly 18,000 clones listed, 25% to 35% are singletons. This record belongs to a study of metastatic and nonmetastatic thyroid tumors. The overall study: Patients with malignant and benign thyroid disease provided blood and tumor or nodule tissue, whose repertoires were compared.

Broader study findings: Reportedly, malignant thyroid tumors had significantly higher TCR beta diversity than benign nodules, in blood and tumor.

The CDR3 length is 13 residues. V lost 4 bases, J lost 2 bases, and 11 bases lay in between. The germline CDR1 and CDR2 sequences are DFQATT and SNEGSKA (reference sequence). All patients were treatment-naive before thyroid surgery. The sample consisted of tumor tissue. This TCR came from a female donor with papillary thyroid cancer or a benign thyroid nodule (not recorded which). Some clones in this sample may be carry-over from other donors' samples. This chain connects TRBV20-1 to TRBJ1-1; the D gene is possibly TRBD1 (6 bases). The CDR3 sequence is CSAKQGGNTEAFF. CDR3 coding DNA: TGCAGTGCTAAACAGGGAGGTAACACTGAAGCTTTCTTT.